Listed here are 19 T cell receptor beta chains from one sample, sequenced in a study of cytomegalovirus exposure and HLA in healthy donors. Researchers ran the PCR with 60 Vbeta and 13 Jbeta primers. Data came from immunoSEQ multiplex PCR; TCRdb stores just in-frame clones and leaves some out. Here the sample spans nearly 200,000 clones, approximately 83% being singletons. Sequenced material: PBMCs. The receptors shown here come from a boy between 2 and 10 years old in good health and CMV-seronegative.

This chain connects TRBV9 to TRBJ2-3; 9 nucleotides agree with TRBD1. Germline V CDR1 and CDR2: SGDLS, YYNGEE. The V segment lost 1 base and the J segment 1 base; nucleotides outside the gene matches: 4. The CDR3 is 16 residues long. The CDR3 coding sequence is TGTGCCAGCAGCGTATTACAGGGGGCCGGCACAGATACGCAGTATTTT. It codes for CASSVLQGAGTDTQYF.

In its sample, this clone was seen once. V and J are TRBV2 and TRBJ2-3, with 16 bases that match TRBD2. Losses at the gene ends were 2 bases for V and 5 bases for J; bases not matched to a gene: 7. This CDR3 has 18 amino acids. CDR1 and CDR2 from the germline V gene are SNHLY and FYNNEI. The CDR3 DNA reads TGTGCCAGCAGTGAAAAGGGGACTAGCGGGGGGGTTGGAGATACGCAGTATTTT. Protein sequence: CASSEKGTSGGVGDTQYF.

The rearrangement links TRBV6-6 to TRBJ1-3; 7 nucleotides align to TRBD1. Germline assignment: CDR1 MNHNY and CDR2 SVGAGI (reference sequence). The CDR3 length is 14 residues. J was trimmed by 3 bases and V by 5 bases; bases with no gene match: 4. As DNA, the CDR3 is TGTGCCAGCAGTCGCGACAGGGTTGGAAACACCATATATTTT. It specifies CASSRDRVGNTIYF.

The chain couples TRBV7-2 to TRBJ2-3; 7 bases agree with TRBD2. CDR3 length: 15 amino acids. CDR1 is SGHTA and CDR2 is FQGNSA in the germline V gene. After removal of 3 bases from V and 1 base from J, the junction contained 4 bases not matched to a gene. CDR3 DNA sequence: TGTGCCAGCAGCTTCCTAGCGGTCGGCACAGATACGCAGTATTTT. Encoded protein: CASSFLAVGTDTQYF.

V usage is TRBV4-2 and J usage is TRBJ2-2; TRBD2 matches at 9 bases. This CDR3 has 18 residues. The V gene end was trimmed by 0 bases and the J gene end by 5 bases; junction bases not matched to a gene: 10. Germline loops: CDR1 LGHNA, CDR2 YNFKEQ. CDR3 protein: CASSQEGLGAGGTGELFF. CDR3 sequence (DNA): TGTGCCAGCAGCCAAGAGGGGCTGGGGGCGGGGGGGACCGGGGAGCTGTTTTTT.

The chain carries TRBV11-2 and TRBJ2-7; 7 nucleotides agree with TRBD1. This CDR3 contains 16 residues. Trimming removed 3 bases from V and 2 bases from J; junction bases left unmatched: 10. Germline V gene data show CDR1 as SGHAT and CDR2 as FQNNGV. The CDR3 sequence is CASSFRPGRGTYEQYF. The CDR3 bases are TGTGCCAGCAGCTTCAGGCCGGGCAGGGGGACCTACGAGCAGTACTTC. Supplemented by reference TRBV11-2 and TRBJ2-7, the full variable domain reads EAGVAQSPRYKIIEKRQSVAFWCNPISGHATLYWYQQILGQGPKLLIQFQNNGVVDDSQLPKDRFSAERLKGVDSTLKIQPAKLEDSAVYLCASSFRPGRGTYEQYFGPGTRLTVT.

The chain uses TRBV7-9 and TRBJ2-4, with a weak D call TRBD1 (6 bases). The CDR3 spans 19 residues. Looked up from germline, CDR1 is SEHNR and CDR2 is FQNEAQ (reference sequence). Trimming removed 7 bases at V and 0 bases at J, with 25 bases between. The DNA of the CDR3 is TGTGCCAGCACCAATCCGGCAGAGACAGGTTTACTAGCCAAAAACATTCAGTACTTC. It specifies CASTNPAETGLLAKNIQYF.

This clone was observed a few times. The J gene is TRBJ2-1, the V gene TRBV5-4; 7 bases map to TRBD1. Germline assignment: CDR1 SGHNT and CDR2 YYREEE (reference sequence). The CDR3 contains 15 residues. J gave up 6 bases and V 3 bases, and 9 bases lay outside the gene matches. Here the CDR3 reads CASSSRDRRFNEQFF. CDR3 DNA: TGTGCCAGCAGCTCCCGGGACAGAAGATTCAATGAGCAGTTCTTC. Full variable domain (outside the CDR3, taken from reference TRBV5-4 and TRBJ2-1): ETGVTQSPTHLIKTRGQQVTLRCSSQSGHNTVSWYQQALGQGPQFIFQYYREEENGRGNFPPRFSGLQFPNYSSELNVNALELDDSALYLCASSSRDRRFNEQFFGPGTRLTVL.

The genes are TRBV19 and TRBJ1-1; D is unresolved. The germline V gene has CDR1 LNHDA and CDR2 SQIVND (reference sequence). The CDR3 runs to 13 residues. Trimming pared 5 bases from V and 5 bases from J, leaving 12 bases between. The chain's CDR3 is CASSVAGATEAFF. The CDR3 nucleotides read TGTGCCAGTAGTGTAGCGGGAGCTACTGAAGCTTTCTTT.

The chain recombines TRBV15 with TRBJ2-3, with 9 bases that match TRBD2. This CDR3 is built from 17 residues. CDR1 is LNHNV and CDR2 is YYDKDF in the germline V gene (reference sequence). Unmatched junction bases numbered 9, after V lost 4 bases and J lost 1 base. The CDR3 DNA is TGTGCCACCAGCAACCCCGAGGTAGCGGGGGGCACAGATACGCAGTATTTT. Its translation is CATSNPEVAGGTDTQYF.

The rearrangement joins TRBV18 to TRBJ2-3, with 7 bases fitting TRBD2. This CDR3 comprises 16 residues. With V trimmed by 0 bases and J by 1 base, 4 bases remained unmatched. Germline CDR1 reads KGHSH; CDR2 reads LQKENI. CDR3 loop: CASSPPDLAGTDTQYF. The CDR3 DNA follows: TGTGCCAGCTCACCACCGGACCTAGCGGGCACAGATACGCAGTATTTT.

The DNA of the CDR3 is TGTGCCAGCAGCTTGGTGGCTAGCGGGGGCACAGATACGCAGTATTTT. Residues: CASSLVASGGTDTQYF. The rearrangement uses TRBV11-2 and TRBJ2-3; 9 bases map to TRBD2. The CDR3 totals 16 residues. J gave up 1 base and V 3 bases, and 5 bases lay outside the gene matches. CDR1 is SGHAT and CDR2 is FQNNGV in the germline V gene.

The chain is built from TRBV5-5 and TRBJ1-2; 8 bases agree with TRBD1. CDR3 size: 17 residues. CDR1 and CDR2 from the germline V gene are SGHKS and YYEKEE (reference sequence). After removal of 0 bases from V and 7 bases from J, the junction contained 14 bases not matched to a gene. For the CDR3, the DNA is TGTGCCAGCAGCTTGGGACAGGGGTCTTCCACCCGCGGTGGCTACACCTTC. Protein: CASSLGQGSSTRGGYTF.

The rearrangement uses TRBV2 and TRBJ2-7; a possible D gene is TRBD1 (5 bases). The CDR3 length is 13 residues. Trimming took 6 bases from V and 7 from J, leaving 16 bases between them. The germline gives CDR1 SNHLY, CDR2 FYNNEI. CDR3: CASRRQGMGEQYF. The CDR3 bases are TGTGCCAGCAGGCGGCAGGGAATGGGAGAGCAGTACTTC. The variable domain in full, with the rest retrieved from reference TRBV2 and TRBJ2-7, is EPEVTQTPSHQVTQMGQEVILRCVPISNHLYFYWYRQILGQKVEFLVSFYNNEISEKSEIFDDQFSVERPDGSNFTLKIRSTKLEDSAMYFCASRRQGMGEQYFGPGTRLTVT.

V is TRBV30 and J is TRBJ1-6, with no clear D. The CDR3 loop spans 14 amino acids. Looked up from germline, CDR1 is GTSNPN and CDR2 is SVGIG (reference sequence). Deletions cut 0 bases from V and 7 bases from J, with 10 bases between. CDR3 in DNA: TGTGCCTGGAGTGTGGGGAGCTGGAATTCACCCCTCCACTTT. Its translation: CAWSVGSWNSPLHF.

The chain employs TRBV7-2 and TRBJ1-2; 8 nucleotides match TRBD1. The CDR3 totals 17 residues. Germline V gene lookup returns CDR1 SGHTA and CDR2 FQGNSA. Trimming took 5 bases from V and 1 from J; bases not matched to a gene: 12. The CDR3 reads CASSRTRTGKINYGYTF. For the CDR3, the DNA is TGTGCCAGCAGCCGAACTCGGACAGGGAAAATTAACTATGGCTACACCTTC.

V usage is TRBV5-4 and J usage is TRBJ1-5; D unresolved. The germline gives CDR1 SGHNT, CDR2 YYREEE (reference sequence). V lost 0 bases, J lost 9 bases, and 13 bases lay in between. This CDR3 comprises 14 residues. The CDR3 sequence: CASSLDGGLGPQHF. CDR3 nucleotides: TGTGCCAGCAGCTTGGATGGCGGGTTAGGGCCCCAGCATTTT.

The chain employs TRBV6-1 and TRBJ1-5; TRBD1 matches 10 bases. The V gene end was trimmed by 0 bases and the J gene end by 9 bases; junction bases not matched to a gene: 8. Germline CDR1 MNHNS, CDR2 SASEGT. This CDR3 is 16 amino acids long. CDR3 region: CASSEARTGGSRPQHF. The CDR3 nucleotides read TGTGCCAGCAGTGAAGCCCGGACAGGGGGATCGAGGCCCCAGCATTTT.

V usage is TRBV19 and J usage is TRBJ2-7, with a weak D call TRBD2 (5 bases). V was pared by 9 bases and J by 0 bases, with 15 bases between. The CDR3 has 14 residues. Germline V CDR1 and CDR2: LNHDA, SQIVND (reference sequence). CDR3 nucleotides: TGTGCCAGCTCGAGGGTCGTGAGCTCCTACGAGCAGTACTTC. Translated, it gives CASSRVVSSYEQYF.